The 17 T cell receptor beta chains below come from one sample, sequenced in a study of Tregs in tolerant kidney transplant recipients. Recipients received nonmyeloablative bone marrow transplants from related graft donors, with transient mixed chimerism. Only in-frame clones appear in the TCRdb table, and some are missing; sequencing was by immunoSEQ multiplex PCR. Among about 64,000 clones listed, 87% were seen once. The material sequenced was CD4+ T cells from blood (PBMCs), taken 6 months after the transplant. These receptors came from a human patient who received a combined kidney and bone marrow transplant. Certain T cells may be donor cells from the graft.

The CDR3 region has the DNA TGTGCCAGCAGCTTAGCTTCCGGAGCGGATGGCTACACCTTC. It specifies CASSLASGADGYTF. This chain joins TRBV7-9 and TRBJ1-2; D is uncertain. CDR1 and CDR2 from the germline V gene are SEHNR and FQNEAQ (reference sequence). Trimming took 0 bases from V and 6 from J, leaving 11 bases between them. The CDR3 is made up of 14 amino acids.

The chain uses TRBV12-5 and TRBJ2-1, with a possible D match to TRBD1 (5 bases). CDR1 is LGHNT, CDR2 FRNRAP, per germline. V was shortened by 7 bases and J by 2 bases, with 15 bases between the two germline ends. This CDR3 region has 15 residues. The CDR3 here is CASVKGQRPYNEQFF. Written as DNA, the CDR3 is TGTGCTAGTGTAAAGGGGCAGCGCCCCTACAATGAGCAGTTCTTC. Drawing the rest from reference TRBV12-5 and TRBJ2-1, the complete variable domain is DARVTQTPRHKVTEMGQEVTMRCQPILGHNTVFWYRQTMMQGLELLAYFRNRAPLDDSGMPKDRFSAEMPDATLATLKIQPSEPRDSAVYFCASVKGQRPYNEQFFGPGTRLTVL.

The genes are TRBV11-3 and TRBJ1-3; a weak D match, TRBD1 (6 bases). This CDR3 comprises 15 residues. Germline V CDR1 and CDR2: SGHNT, YENEEA. Trimming left V 1 base short and J 3 bases short, with 10 bases between. The CDR3 region has the DNA TGTGCCAGCAGCTTAGCGACAGGAGTTGGAAACACCATATATTTT. It is translated as CASSLATGVGNTIYF.

CDR3 sequence reads: CASSPLAGGPSFIQYF. The CDR3 bases are TGTGCCAGCAGCCCACTAGCGGGGGGGCCTTCTTTCATTCAGTACTTC. This rearrangement joins TRBV7-9 to TRBJ2-4, with TRBD2 identical over 13 bases. The CDR3 sequence is 16 residues long. V lost 5 bases, J lost 9 bases, and 10 bases stayed unmatched. CDR1 and CDR2 from the germline V gene are SEHNR and FQNEAQ (reference sequence). Complete variable domain (other parts from reference TRBV7-9 and TRBJ2-4): DTGVSQNPRHKITKRGQNVTFRCDPISEHNRLYWYRQTLGQGPEFLTYFQNEAQLEKSRLLSDRFSAERPKGSFSTLEIQRTEQGDSAMYLCASSPLAGGPSFIQYFGAGTRLSVL.

The chain carries TRBV19 and TRBJ1-2; D is ambiguous. The CDR3 has 12 residues. The V gene's germline CDR1 is LNHDA and CDR2 SQIVND (reference sequence). Trimming removed 7 bases at V and 5 bases at J, with 11 bases between. The CDR3 loop is CASKTDFYGYTF. The CDR3 coding sequence is TGTGCCAGTAAAACAGATTTTTATGGCTACACCTTC.

V gene TRBV9 combines with J gene TRBJ2-3, with D tentatively TRBD2 (7 bases). The V end was cut by 0 bases, the J end by 3 bases, with 11 bases between. Germline V CDR1 and CDR2: SGDLS, YYNGEE. The length of the CDR3 is 15 residues. The CDR3 DNA is TGTGCCAGCAGCGTAGCTAGGGGGGGGACAGATACGCAGTATTTT. This translates into CASSVARGGTDTQYF. The full variable domain, with the rest looked up from reference TRBV9 and TRBJ2-3, is DSGVTQTPKHLITATGQRVTLRCSPRSGDLSVYWYQQSLDQGLQFLIQYYNGEERAKGNILERFSAQQFPDLHSELNLSSLELGDSALYFCASSVARGGTDTQYFGPGTRLTVL.

This chain uses TRBV18 with TRBJ1-1, with 7 bases that match TRBD1. The germline V gene has CDR1 KGHSH and CDR2 LQKENI. The CDR3 sequence is 14 residues long. J lost 6 bases, V lost 3 bases, and 7 bases had no gene match. The CDR3 bases are TGTGCCAGCTCACCGACCGACAGGGAGGCTGAAGCTTTCTTT. Translation: CASSPTDREAEAFF. The whole variable domain, remainder taken from reference TRBV18 and TRBJ1-1, is NAGVMQNPRHLVRRRGQEARLRCSPMKGHSHVYWYRQLPEEGLKFMVYLQKENIIDESGMPKERFSAEFPKEGPSILRIQQVVRGDSAAYFCASSPTDREAEAFFGQGTRLTVV.

The rearrangement uses TRBV10-3 and TRBJ2-1; 7 bases are a match to TRBD1. Germline V gene lookup returns CDR1 ENHRY and CDR2 SYGVKD. With V trimmed by 8 bases and J by 9 bases, 13 bases remained unmatched. The CDR3 runs to 14 residues. CDR3 loop: CAISLDRDTGEQFF. Here the CDR3 DNA reads TGTGCCATCTCGCTCGACAGGGATACTGGTGAGCAGTTCTTC.

This chain connects TRBV15 to TRBJ1-1, with 7 nucleotides matching TRBD1. The CDR3 is made up of 16 amino acids. Germline trimming cut 1 base from V and 5 bases from J; bases unmatched to any gene: 10. Germline lookup yields CDR1 LNHNV and CDR2 YYDKDF (reference sequence). DNA for the CDR3: TGTGCCACCAGCAGAGCAACTACGACAGGGTTTACTGAAGCTTTCTTT. It specifies CATSRATTTGFTEAFF. The whole variable domain, remainder taken from reference TRBV15 and TRBJ1-1, is DAMVIQNPRYQVTQFGKPVTLSCSQTLNHNVMYWYQQKSSQAPKLLFHYYDKDFNNEADTPDNFQSRRPNTSFCFLDIRSPGLGDTAMYLCATSRATTTGFTEAFFGQGTRLTVV.

This sequence joins TRBV21-1 and TRBJ2-5; the table names TRBD2, a call not compared with the DNA. TRBV21-1 is a pseudogene. CDR3 length equals 17 residues. As DNA, the CDR3 is TGTGCCAGCAGCAAAGTACTAGCGGGGGATATCCAAGAGACCCAGTACTTC. Its translation: CASSKVLAGDIQETQYF.

The V call is TRBV5-1, the J call TRBJ2-7; 9 nucleotides agree with TRBD1. This CDR3 has 13 residues. The J segment lost 3 bases and the V segment lost 4 bases, leaving 2 bases of the junction unmatched. CDR1 and CDR2 from the germline V gene are SGHRS and YFSETQ. The CDR3: CASSTGQGYEQYF. CDR3 coding DNA: TGCGCCAGCAGCACGGGACAGGGCTACGAGCAGTACTTC.

This clone was recorded once. The chain joins TRBV15 to TRBJ2-1; D not certain. Per the germline V gene, CDR1 is LNHNV and CDR2 is YYDKDF (reference sequence). The CDR3 loop spans 13 amino acids. The V end was cut by 0 bases, the J end by 6 bases, with 6 bases between. The CDR3 region is CATSRDLGNEQFF. As DNA, the CDR3 is TGTGCCACCAGCAGAGATCTCGGCAATGAGCAGTTCTTC.

V is TRBV16 and J is TRBJ2-3; TRBD1 aligns across 8 bases. V dropped 4 bases and J dropped 4; count of bases not matched to a gene: 4. CDR3 length equals 14 residues. The germline gives CDR1 KGHSY, CDR2 FQNENV. CDR3 DNA: TGTGCCAGCAGCCTGGGGACAGGCGCAGATACGCAGTATTTT. Encoded protein: CASSLGTGADTQYF.

J is TRBJ1-2 and V is TRBV11-2; D might be TRBD1 (5 bases). Germline V lookup: CDR1 SGHAT, CDR2 FQNNGV. Between the trimmed V and J ends, which lost 2 bases and 9 bases, there was a span of 13 bases. The length of the CDR3 is 13 residues. CDR3 in DNA: TGTGCCAGCAGCTTAAGGCAGGGAAGAAGCTACACCTTC. Protein product: CASSLRQGRSYTF.

The chain combines TRBV12-5 with TRBJ2-7; 12 positions match TRBD2. The CDR3 runs to 17 residues. CDR1 and CDR2 from the germline V gene are LGHNT and FRNRAP. V lost 3 bases to trimming and J lost 0 bases; unmatched junction nucleotides: 6. CDR3 sequence: CASGFRTLAGGSYEQYF. CDR3 coding DNA: TGTGCTAGTGGTTTCAGAACACTAGCGGGAGGCTCCTACGAGCAGTACTTC.

CDR3 sequence reads: CASSQGGYTSGAHIQYF. CDR3 bases: TGTGCCAGCAGCCAGGGGGGGTATACTAGCGGGGCCCACATTCAGTACTTC. The chain is built from TRBV4-2 and TRBJ2-4, with 10 bases lining up with TRBD2. The CDR3 is 17 residues long. Germline V lookup: CDR1 LGHNA, CDR2 YNFKEQ. The ends lost 3 bases at V and 8 bases at J; junction bases unmatched: 13.

V is TRBV28 and J is TRBJ2-7; tentative D call: TRBD1 (5 bases). The CDR3 sequence is 15 residues long. CDR1 and CDR2 (germline): MDHEN, SYDVKM. V lost 3 bases to trimming and J lost 3 bases, with 15 bases between them. This CDR3 is CASSFGSGKVYEQYF. The CDR3 DNA follows: TGTGCCAGCAGTTTTGGCTCAGGGAAAGTCTACGAGCAGTACTTC.